Below, 20 T cell receptor beta chains from the same sample are listed, as sequenced in a study of CD8 T cell repertoires and HIV-1 epitope variants. Clones were read by immunoSEQ multiplex PCR, and TCRdb kept only the in-frame ones, dropping some. This sample has about 90,000 clones; 60% to 80% occur once, and the top ten carry 25% to 30%. The sample was uncultured baseline CD8+ T cells from peripheral blood mononuclear cells (PBMCs). Every receptor here comes from a male donor with HIV.

The chain is built from TRBV27 and TRBJ2-5; possible D gene TRBD1, 5 bases. V lost 3 bases and J lost 3, with 14 bases in between. This CDR3 is built from 15 residues. Germline lookup yields CDR1 MNHEY and CDR2 SMNVEV (reference sequence). CDR3 protein: CASSFRAGLEETQYF. In DNA form, the CDR3 reads TGTGCCAGCAGTTTCCGGGCAGGGTTGGAAGAGACCCAGTACTTC.

This chain joins TRBV6-5 and TRBJ1-1; no firm D call. The CDR3 sequence is 13 residues long. Germline V gene sequence: CDR1 MNHEY, CDR2 SVGAGI. The germline V and J ends were trimmed by 6 bases and 2 bases, with 10 bases remaining between them. In DNA, the CDR3 is TGTGCCAGCAGGGAAGGGCCTAACACTGAAGCTTTCTTT. Residues: CASREGPNTEAFF.

This clone occurred once. V is TRBV2 and J is TRBJ1-4; 7 nucleotides agree with TRBD1. Trimming removed 5 bases from V and 7 bases from J; junction bases left unmatched: 7. From germline, CDR1 is SNHLY and CDR2 FYNNEI. The CDR3 length is 14 residues. The CDR3 protein is CASSISRGSEKLFF. CDR3 coding DNA: TGTGCCAGCAGTATATCCAGGGGGAGTGAAAAACTGTTTTTT.

The rearrangement links TRBV6-5 to TRBJ1-1; TRBD1 matches 7 bases. The V and J ends lost 5 bases and 3 bases, in that order; junction bases with no gene match: 9. CDR1 is MNHEY, CDR2 SVGAGI, per germline. The CDR3 spans 15 residues. CDR3 loop: CASSKDRWGDTEAFF. The CDR3 DNA reads TGTGCCAGCAGTAAGGACAGGTGGGGGGACACTGAAGCTTTCTTT.

The V gene is TRBV28, the J gene TRBJ2-5; 8 bases are a match to TRBD1. Looked up from germline, CDR1 is MDHEN and CDR2 is SYDVKM. The CDR3 spans 16 residues. Trimming removed 8 bases from V and 2 bases from J; junction bases left unmatched: 13. CDR3 sequence (DNA): TGTGCCAGCCTCTCACCGCAGGGGGCGGTACAAGAGACCCAGTACTTC. Translated, it gives CASLSPQGAVQETQYF.

This CDR3 is CASSRGTSGYEQYF. The CDR3 DNA sequence: TGTGCCAGTAGTCGGGGGACTAGCGGTTACGAGCAGTACTTC. The chain couples TRBV19 to TRBJ2-7, with 11 bases lining up with TRBD2. V gave up 5 bases and J gave up 4 bases; unmatched junction bases: 4. Germline V CDR1 and CDR2: LNHDA, SQIVND (reference sequence). The CDR3 covers 14 residues.

The chain joins TRBV9 to TRBJ2-1, with D perhaps matching TRBD2 (6 bases). Trimming took off 4 bases at V and 9 bases at J, with 23 bases between the two ends. CDR1 and CDR2 (germline): SGDLS, YYNGEE. The CDR3 spans 16 residues. CDR3 DNA: TGTGCCAGCAGCCCCAAAACCGGGAGTTCCCACGGTGAGCAGTTCTTC. Its protein product is CASSPKTGSSHGEQFF.

The chain joins TRBV29-1 to TRBJ2-7; TRBD1 is a possible D gene (5 bases). With 4 bases removed from V and 1 base from J, the gap between germline ends came to 14 bases. The CDR3 contains 14 residues. Germline V gives CDR1 SQVTM, CDR2 ANQGSEA. The CDR3 bases are TGCAGCGTTGTTGTGTTTGCAGGGTCCTACGAGCAGTACTTC. It specifies CSVVVFAGSYEQYF.

The genes are TRBV5-1 and TRBJ2-7; a weak D match, TRBD1 (5 bases). The CDR3 extends over 18 amino acids. V gave up 0 bases and J gave up 3 bases, with 22 bases separating them. Germline V CDR1 and CDR2: SGHRS, YFSETQ. The CDR3 sequence: CASSLGTGPQRGNYEQYF. The CDR3 DNA is TGCGCCAGCAGCTTGGGGACCGGGCCCCAAAGGGGAAACTACGAGCAGTACTTC.

J is TRBJ2-1 and V is TRBV19; 8 bases agree with TRBD1. V shed 8 bases and J 6 bases; nucleotides not matched to a gene: 12. The CDR3 has 15 amino acids. The germline V gene has CDR1 LNHDA and CDR2 SQIVND (reference sequence). CDR3 protein: CASLVSQGASNEQFF. CDR3 bases: TGTGCCAGTCTGGTTTCCCAGGGGGCGAGCAATGAGCAGTTCTTC. The variable domain in full, with the rest retrieved from reference TRBV19 and TRBJ2-1, is DGGITQSPKYLFRKEGQNVTLSCEQNLNHDAMYWYRQDPGQGLRLIYYSQIVNDFQKGDIAEGYSVSREKKESFPLTVTSAQKNPTAFYLCASLVSQGASNEQFFGPGTRLTVL.

This clone was seen repeatedly, ten times or more. The chain joins TRBV28 to TRBJ2-2; possible D gene TRBD1, 6 bases. This CDR3 has 15 residues. Germline CDR1 MDHEN, CDR2 SYDVKM. V dropped 3 bases and J dropped 4 bases, with 12 bases sitting between them. The CDR3: CASSLQGSTTGELFF. The DNA for the CDR3 is TGTGCCAGCAGTTTGCAGGGGAGTACCACCGGGGAGCTGTTTTTT.

The V call is TRBV15, the J call TRBJ2-5; the D is unclear. Germline values: CDR1 LNHNV, CDR2 YYDKDF (reference sequence). The CDR3 contains 14 residues. With 5 bases removed from V and 0 bases from J, the gap between germline ends came to 10 bases. The CDR3 region is CATSGRQDQETQYF. CDR3 sequence (DNA): TGTGCCACCAGCGGAAGACAAGACCAAGAGACCCAGTACTTC.

On this clone: Other DNA sequences in the sample encode the same CDR3. The chain combines TRBV19 with TRBJ1-1, with D possibly TRBD1 on 5 matching bases. The CDR3 length is 14 residues. The V end lost 5 bases, the J end lost 6 bases, and 16 bases lay between the germline ends. Looked up from germline, CDR1 is LNHDA and CDR2 is SQIVND (reference sequence). Written as DNA, the CDR3 is TGTGCCAGTAGTCTCCTCGGGACGGGGGCTGAAGCTTTCTTT. The encoded protein is CASSLLGTGAEAFF.

The sample holds one count of this clone. The rearrangement uses TRBV18 and TRBJ2-1, with 16 bases matching TRBD2. The CDR3 covers 20 residues. V gave up 3 bases and J gave up 0 bases; unmatched junction bases: 8. CDR1 and CDR2 from the germline V gene are KGHSH and LQKENI. The CDR3 nucleotides read TGTGCCAGCTCACCGTACGTGGGACTAGCGGGAGGGGGCTCCTACAATGAGCAGTTCTTC. Translation: CASSPYVGLAGGGSYNEQFF.

This clone was picked up a small number of times. This chain joins TRBV28 and TRBJ1-2; TRBD1 agrees at 7 bases. The trim removed 5 bases at V and 0 bases at J, leaving 12 bases unmatched. In germline, CDR1 is MDHEN, CDR2 SYDVKM. The CDR3 is made up of 17 amino acids. CDR3 DNA sequence: TGTGCCAGCAGTATACTCCACTACAGGGGAGCTAACTATGGCTACACCTTC. Translating gives CASSILHYRGANYGYTF.

The V and J genes are TRBV9 and TRBJ1-4; D is unclear. Between the trimmed V and J ends, which lost 3 bases and 4 bases, there was a span of 1 base. CDR1 SGDLS and CDR2 YYNGEE come from the germline V gene. The CDR3 consists of 11 residues. CDR3 in amino acids: CASSDNEKLFF. As DNA, the CDR3 is TGTGCCAGCAGCGATAATGAAAAACTGTTTTTT.

The CDR3 nucleotides are TGTGCCAGCAGCCCCGGGGCGGGAGAGACCCAGTACTTC. Its protein is CASSPGAGETQYF. The rearrangement links TRBV4-2 to TRBJ2-5; possibly TRBD1 or TRBD2 for D (5 bases each). Trimming removed 4 bases from V and 4 bases from J, with 10 bases in between. CDR3 length: 13 residues. Germline loops: CDR1 LGHNA, CDR2 YNFKEQ.

The CDR3 DNA follows: TGTGCCAGCAGCCCCGGACAGGGTAGAGTTGAGGAGACCCAGTACTTC. Its protein product is CASSPGQGRVEETQYF. The chain uses TRBV7-6 and TRBJ2-5, with 8 bases fitting TRBD1. This CDR3 contains 16 residues. V was pared by 5 bases and J by 5 bases, with 13 bases of the junction left unmatched. CDR1 is SGHVS, CDR2 FNYEAQ, per germline.

The gene calls are TRBV7-6 and TRBJ1-2, with 12 nucleotides matching TRBD1. V dropped 1 base and J dropped 4; count of bases not matched to a gene: 13. The CDR3 extends over 19 amino acids. From germline, CDR1 is SGHVS and CDR2 FNYEAQ. The CDR3 coding sequence is TGTGCCAGCAGCTTAGGGGGGACAGGGGGCAGAATGTCCTCCTATGGCTACACCTTC. Its translation: CASSLGGTGGRMSSYGYTF.

Only one count was recorded for this clone. This rearrangement joins TRBV19 to TRBJ2-3; TRBD2 aligns across 10 bases. The CDR3 extends over 16 amino acids. Germline CDR1 is LNHDA and CDR2 is SQIVND (reference sequence). V lost 6 bases and J lost 2; bases outside the gene matches: 8. The CDR3 protein is CASRESGGASTDTQYF. CDR3 coding DNA: TGTGCCAGTAGGGAAAGCGGGGGGGCTTCCACAGATACGCAGTATTTT. Full variable domain (outside the CDR3, taken from reference TRBV19 and TRBJ2-3): DGGITQSPKYLFRKEGQNVTLSCEQNLNHDAMYWYRQDPGQGLRLIYYSQIVNDFQKGDIAEGYSVSREKKESFPLTVTSAQKNPTAFYLCASRESGGASTDTQYFGPGTRLTVL.